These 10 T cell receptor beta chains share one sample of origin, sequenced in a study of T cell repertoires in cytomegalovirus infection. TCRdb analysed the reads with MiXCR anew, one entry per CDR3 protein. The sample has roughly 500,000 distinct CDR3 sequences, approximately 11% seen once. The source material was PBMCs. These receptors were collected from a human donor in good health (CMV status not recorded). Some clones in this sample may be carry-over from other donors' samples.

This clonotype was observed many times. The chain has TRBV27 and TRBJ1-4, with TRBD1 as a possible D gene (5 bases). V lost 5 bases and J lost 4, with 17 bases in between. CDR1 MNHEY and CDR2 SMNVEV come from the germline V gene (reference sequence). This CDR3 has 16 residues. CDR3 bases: TGTGCCAGCAGTCTTAAGGGGATCCCCTATAATGAAAAACTGTTTTTT. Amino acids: CASSLKGIPYNEKLFF.

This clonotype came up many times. The CDR3 nucleotides read TGTGCCAGCAGTTACAGGGCTGGAAACACCATATATTTT. Amino acids: CASSYRAGNTIYF. The chain employs TRBV12-3 or TRBV12-4 and TRBJ1-3; D possibly corresponds to TRBD1 (6 bases). This CDR3 is 13 amino acids long. Trimming took 4 bases from V and 2 from J, leaving 6 bases between them.

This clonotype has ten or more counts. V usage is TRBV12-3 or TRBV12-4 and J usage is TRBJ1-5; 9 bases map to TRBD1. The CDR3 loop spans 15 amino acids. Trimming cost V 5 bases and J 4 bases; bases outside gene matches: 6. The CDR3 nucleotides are TGTGCCAGCAGTAGGGGACAGGGCTTGAATCAGCCCCAGCATTTT. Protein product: CASSRGQGLNQPQHF.

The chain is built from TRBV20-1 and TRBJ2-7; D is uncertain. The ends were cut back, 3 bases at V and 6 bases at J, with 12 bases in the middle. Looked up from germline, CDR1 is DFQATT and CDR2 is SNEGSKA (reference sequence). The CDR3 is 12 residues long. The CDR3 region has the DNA TGCAGTGCTAGGGGTGCTTCGGCCGAGCAGTACTTC. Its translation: CSARGASAEQYF.

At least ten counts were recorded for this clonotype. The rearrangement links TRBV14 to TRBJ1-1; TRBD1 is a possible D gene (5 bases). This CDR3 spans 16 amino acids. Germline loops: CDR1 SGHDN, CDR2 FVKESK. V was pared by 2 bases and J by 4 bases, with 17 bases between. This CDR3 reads CASSQPRGAGGTEAFF. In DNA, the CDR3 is TGTGCCAGCAGCCAACCCCGAGGGGCCGGGGGCACTGAAGCTTTCTTT.

DNA for the CDR3: TGTGCCATTGGCCCGGGGCTCTGGGAGCAGTACTTC. Protein sequence: CAIGPGLWEQYF. This chain links TRBV28 with TRBJ2-7; perhaps D is TRBD1 or TRBD2 (5 bases each). Trimming took 10 bases from V and 7 from J, leaving 17 bases between them. From germline, CDR1 is MDHEN and CDR2 SYDVKM. The CDR3 totals 12 residues.

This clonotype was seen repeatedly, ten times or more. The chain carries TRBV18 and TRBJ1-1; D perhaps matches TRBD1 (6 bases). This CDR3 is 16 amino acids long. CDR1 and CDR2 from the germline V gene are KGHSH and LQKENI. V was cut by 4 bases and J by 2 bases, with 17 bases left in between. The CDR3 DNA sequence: TGTGCCAGCTCACTAGGAGGCAGGGGCTTAAACACTGAAGCTTTCTTT. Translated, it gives CASSLGGRGLNTEAFF. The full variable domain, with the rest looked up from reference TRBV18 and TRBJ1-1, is NAGVMQNPRHLVRRRGQEARLRCSPMKGHSHVYWYRQLPEEGLKFMVYLQKENIIDESGMPKERFSAEFPKEGPSILRIQQVVRGDSAAYFCASSLGGRGLNTEAFFGQGTRLTVV.

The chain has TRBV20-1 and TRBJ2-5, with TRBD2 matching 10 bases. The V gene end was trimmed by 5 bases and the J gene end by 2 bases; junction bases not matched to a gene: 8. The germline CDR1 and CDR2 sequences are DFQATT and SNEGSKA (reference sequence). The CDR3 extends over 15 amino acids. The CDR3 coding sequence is TGCAGTGCTTCCGGGGTAGCGGGAGGACAAGAGACCCAGTACTTC. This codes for CSASGVAGGQETQYF.

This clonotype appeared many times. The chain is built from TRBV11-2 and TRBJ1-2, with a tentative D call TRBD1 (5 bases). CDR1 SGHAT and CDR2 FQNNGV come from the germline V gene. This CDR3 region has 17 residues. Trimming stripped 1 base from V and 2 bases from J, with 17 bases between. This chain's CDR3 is CASSLAGRQGGNYGYTF. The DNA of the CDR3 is TGTGCCAGCAGCTTAGCGGGACGTCAAGGAGGAAACTATGGCTACACCTTC.

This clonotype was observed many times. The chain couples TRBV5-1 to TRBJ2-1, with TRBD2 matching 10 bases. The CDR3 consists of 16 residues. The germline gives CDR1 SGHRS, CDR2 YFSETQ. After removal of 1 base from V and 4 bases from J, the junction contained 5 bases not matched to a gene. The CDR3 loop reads CASSLSGTSAYNEQFF. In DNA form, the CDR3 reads TGCGCCAGCAGCTTGTCCGGGACTAGCGCTTACAATGAGCAGTTCTTC.